Shown below are 5 T cell receptor beta chains from a single sample sequenced in a study of shared clonotypes between healthy human individuals. Libraries were prepared by immunoSEQ multiplex PCR; TCRdb keeps only in-frame clonotypes and omits some of them. The table lists millions of clones, more than 80% of them singletons. The specimen was naive CD4+ T cells sorted from blood. Specified subset: CD45RA+ positively selected. These receptor sequences come from a young man in good health.

This chain connects TRBV28 to TRBJ2-7, with 9 bases matching TRBD2. The trim removed 3 bases at V and 6 bases at J, leaving 12 bases unmatched. This CDR3 contains 16 residues. Germline V lookup: CDR1 MDHEN, CDR2 SYDVKM. The CDR3 nucleotides are TGTGCCAGCAGTTTCCTGCAGACTAGCGGAAGGGGCGAGCAGTACTTC. The encoded protein is CASSFLQTSGRGEQYF.

The chain combines TRBV7-6 with TRBJ2-2; D is ambiguous. The length of the CDR3 is 11 residues. Trimming removed 2 bases at V and 7 bases at J, with 2 bases between. Germline CDR1 reads SGHVS; CDR2 reads FNYEAQ. The CDR3 DNA reads TGTGCCAGCAGCTTACTCGGGGAGCTGTTTTTT. Translating it yields CASSLLGELFF.

The V and J genes are TRBV6-5 and TRBJ2-7; 8 positions match TRBD1. The CDR3 sequence is 16 residues long. The V gene's germline CDR1 is MNHEY and CDR2 SVGAGI. Trimming at V came to 0 bases and at J to 2 bases, leaving 6 bases not matched to a gene. The CDR3 here is CASSYSQGAVTYEQYF. The CDR3 DNA reads as TGTGCCAGCAGTTACTCGCAGGGGGCGGTTACCTACGAGCAGTACTTC.

This clone was detected a few times. Additional DNA sequences in this sample encode the identical CDR3. V gene TRBV19 combines with J gene TRBJ1-1; D uncertain. The V gene lost 3 bases and the J gene lost 0 bases, with 5 bases spanning the gap. Germline CDR1 reads LNHDA; CDR2 reads SQIVND (reference sequence). This CDR3 contains 13 residues. CDR3 in DNA: TGTGCCAGTAGTATCCAGGTGAACACTGAAGCTTTCTTT. This codes for CASSIQVNTEAFF.

The rearrangement joins TRBV4-1 to TRBJ2-7; either TRBD1 or TRBD2 may supply D (7 bases each). Germline assignment: CDR1 MGHRA and CDR2 YSYEKL. V lost 4 bases to trimming and J lost 2 bases, with 18 bases between them. CDR3 length equals 16 residues. CDR3: CASSLTRAGGAYEQYF. As DNA, the CDR3 is TGCGCCAGCAGCCTAACCCGGGCAGGGGGGGCCTACGAGCAGTACTTC.